This T cell receptor (beta chain) was captured in a study of blood T cells in healthy people across ages. With regard to this clonotype: The antigen is not known.

Study-wide results and limits: Donor CMV status was unknown, possibly confounding expanded clonotype changes. TCR beta diversity per million T cells fell roughly linearly with age. Unsorted PBMCs blocked a conclusive comparison of naive and antigen-experienced cells.

Through a sample-barcoded 5' primer and a J-beta primer mix, a second PCR was run for about 6 to 11 cycles. MiXCR was run by TCRdb on the 5' RACE reads, yielding one entry per CDR3 protein. The sample lists 600,000 to 1,000,000 distinct CDR3 sequences, roughly 60% occurring once. This CDR3 region has 14 residues. Germline V gene data show CDR1 as SEHNR and CDR2 as FQNEAQ (reference sequence). Trimming took 1 base from V and 9 from J, leaving 13 bases between them. The clonotype comes from a man aged 25 to 40 in good health. The rearrangement joins TRBV7-9 to TRBJ1-5; the D gene is possibly TRBD1 (5 bases). The sample taken for sequencing was blood. CDR3 loop: CASSLGGAGGPQHF. Written as DNA, the CDR3 is TGTGCCAGCAGCTTAGGAGGGGCTGGGGGGCCCCAGCATTTT.